The following is a T cell receptor beta chain sequence with its context. Its antigen is not known. The sample belongs to a study of CD8 T cells in ankylosing spondylitis. Notes on the study in general: Ankylosing spondylitis blood appeared to be characterized by a TCR beta motif of 7 to 9 highly homologous variants. In reactive arthritis synovial fluid and blood, some motif variants had been reported before. From matched ankylosing spondylitis synovial fluid, disease-linked clones were reportedly recovered at significantly enriched levels.

V lost 2 bases, J lost 7 bases, and 6 bases stayed unmatched. The CDR3 consists of 15 residues. Looked up from germline, CDR1 is SEHNR and CDR2 is FQNEAQ (reference sequence). Quantitative 5'-RACE with molecular barcodes produced the TCR beta libraries. TCRdb independently ran MiXCR on the 5' RACE reads; one entry per CDR3 protein. The sample records 200,000 to 300,000 distinct CDR3 sequences, approximately 9% being singletons. The sequence derives from a male donor with ankylosing spondylitis or in good health (not recorded which). Sequences were obtained from blood, either unsorted or a sorted T cell fraction (not recorded which). This chain joins TRBV7-9 and TRBJ2-7; TRBD1 matches 12 bases. CDR3 protein: CASSLRGQGAPEQYF. DNA for the CDR3: TGTGCCAGCAGCTTAAGGGGACAGGGGGCGCCTGAGCAGTACTTC.